Below are 7 T cell receptor beta chains sequenced from a single sample in a study of T-cell memory formation after mild COVID-19. Each CDR3 protein is one row after TCRdb ran MiXCR on the 5' RACE reads. The sample contains 540,000 or so distinct CDR3 sequences, roughly 20% of which appear only once. The material sequenced was PBMCs or a T cell subset sorted from them (not recorded which). The receptors were gathered from an adult woman who had mild COVID-19 (a few samples of this study predate the infection). Cell type and time point are not known.

The V and J genes are TRBV15 and TRBJ2-5; D not resolved. The CDR3 loop spans 14 amino acids. With 5 bases removed from V and 5 bases from J, the gap between germline ends came to 15 bases. Germline V gene lookup returns CDR1 LNHNV and CDR2 YYDKDF (reference sequence). The CDR3 region has the DNA TGTGCCACCAGCGCCGACGAGCAGTCCGAGACCCAGTACTTC. It specifies CATSADEQSETQYF.

This chain links TRBV7-2 with TRBJ2-1; maybe TRBD1 (5 bases). CDR1 is SGHTA, CDR2 FQGNSA, per germline. This CDR3 has 15 residues. V was trimmed by 3 bases and J by 8 bases, leaving 17 bases between them. For the CDR3, the DNA is TGTGCCAGCAGCTTCCTACTAAGGGGCGGAGATGAGCAGTTCTTC. Protein product: CASSFLLRGGDEQFF.

This clonotype has a handful of counts. The rearrangement uses TRBV7-9 and TRBJ1-1, with TRBD1 matching over 7 bases. Germline V gives CDR1 SEHNR, CDR2 FQNEAQ (reference sequence). V shed 5 bases and J 11 bases; nucleotides not matched to a gene: 11. The CDR3 is made up of 13 amino acids. The CDR3 sequence: CASSPPEGASAFF. The CDR3 nucleotides read TGTGCCAGCAGCCCTCCCGAGGGGGCATCCGCTTTCTTT.

This clonotype showed up just a few times. The chain links TRBV5-4 to TRBJ2-7; TRBD2 matches 11 bases. The CDR3 has 16 amino acids. Germline V lookup: CDR1 SGHNT, CDR2 YYREEE (reference sequence). V was pared by 2 bases and J by 2 bases, with 6 bases of the junction left unmatched. The CDR3 here is CASSFRLAGPAYEQYF. The DNA for the CDR3 is TGTGCCAGCAGCTTCCGACTAGCGGGGCCCGCCTACGAGCAGTACTTC. Looking up the rest from reference TRBV5-4 and TRBJ2-7 gives the full variable domain: ETGVTQSPTHLIKTRGQQVTLRCSSQSGHNTVSWYQQALGQGPQFIFQYYREEENGRGNFPPRFSGLQFPNYSSELNVNALELDDSALYLCASSFRLAGPAYEQYFGPGTRLTVT.

This clonotype has just a few counts. The chain carries TRBV9 and TRBJ2-4; 8 nucleotides line up with TRBD2. This CDR3 has 21 amino acids. Germline V gene lookup returns CDR1 SGDLS and CDR2 YYNGEE. V dropped 0 bases and J dropped 0; count of bases not matched to a gene: 17. This CDR3 reads CASSVGNSGDLPSLAKNIQYF. The CDR3 DNA reads as TGTGCCAGCAGCGTAGGGAATAGCGGGGACCTTCCGAGTCTAGCCAAAAACATTCAGTACTTC.

J is TRBJ2-7 and V is TRBV4-3, with D maybe TRBD2 (8 bases). Deletions cut 4 bases from V and 1 base from J, with 26 bases between. Germline values: CDR1 LGHNA, CDR2 YSLEER. The CDR3 runs 19 residues. The CDR3 DNA follows: TGCGCCAGCAGCCGGTCAGACAGGGCCCCGGGAGGGGTTTCCTACGAGCAGTACTTC. Protein: CASSRSDRAPGGVSYEQYF.

The table lists this clonotype with a few counts. V gene TRBV7-9 combines with J gene TRBJ2-5, with TRBD2 matching over 10 bases. There are 16 residues in the CDR3. Trimming cost V 4 bases and J 0 bases; bases outside gene matches: 5. The germline CDR1 and CDR2 sequences are SEHNR and FQNEAQ (reference sequence). The CDR3: CASSSLAGAYQETQYF. CDR3 DNA: TGTGCCAGCAGCTCGCTAGCGGGGGCGTACCAAGAGACCCAGTACTTC.